The source of this T cell receptor (delta chain) is a study of human gamma delta and Vdelta1 T cells (dated by TCRdb to the late 2010s). Study-level background: Delta One T cells, Vd1+ gamma-delta T cells, were investigated in the study as cytotoxic effectors against acute myeloid leukemia.

About this clone itself: No cognate antigen has been identified for it. Nothing much larger sits one base from this clone, and base qualities are not available.

The investigation overall reported the following: Delta One T cells were reported as polyclonal and as showing broad cytotoxic targeting of acute myeloid leukemia.

Library prep was done by PCR. This sample was sequenced with an Illumina MiSeq. TCRdb reran clone calling on the public reads with CATT; rows sharing one DNA sequence were then combined. This sample comprises about 13,000 delta-chain clones, almost 50% of them detected only once. The ten biggest clones cover about 1.6% of the sample. Via the germline V gene, CDR1 is TSWWSYY and CDR2 QGS. Including the terminal cysteine and phenylalanine, the CDR3 comprises 23 residues. The read is trimmed to its CDR3 DNA, 69 bases read in frame from base 1. Relative to germline, V is 3 bases shorter and J is 0 bases shorter, with 35 bases between their ends.

This clonotype was sampled from a human donor in good health. The sample taken for sequencing was Vdelta1 gamma-delta T cells from blood grown in culture (DOT cells). Per the publication, the cell subset or site label means: Delta One T cells, in vitro expanded/differentiated Vd1+ gamma-delta T cells. This receptor chain uses TRDV1 and TRDJ1, with a weak D call of TRDD2 (5 bases match). The DNA is TGTGCTCTTGGGGACCCGAAACCTCCCTTCTCACCGGTTGTTCGACCCTACACCGATAAACTCATCTTT. This translates into CALGDPKPPFSPVVRPYTDKLIF.